The 25 T cell receptor beta chains below come from one sample, sequenced in a study of T cell repertoires in cytomegalovirus infection. For these TCRs, the target antigens are not known. One entry per CDR3 protein results from TCRdb running MiXCR on the reads. The table has about 480,000 distinct CDR3 sequences, 30% to 35% seen once; the top ten hold roughly 16%. Sequencing was performed on cultured PBMCs, taken from culture after CMV antigen stimulation. The source of these receptors is a human donor in good health (CMV status not recorded). Some clones in this sample may be carry-over from other donors' samples.

The chain recombines TRBV7-3 with TRBJ1-1; D is unclear. This CDR3 comprises 13 residues. V was shortened by 4 bases and J by 0 bases, with 6 bases between the two germline ends. Germline loops: CDR1 SGHTA, CDR2 FQGTGA. In nucleotides, the CDR3 is TGTGCCAGCAGCTCCGCAGTGAACACTGAAGCTTTCTTT. Amino acid sequence: CASSSAVNTEAFF.

The chain couples TRBV12-3 or TRBV12-4 to TRBJ2-3; D is ambiguous. The V end lost 4 bases, the J end lost 7 bases, and 9 bases lay between the germline ends. This CDR3 has 12 residues. CDR3 region: CASSSLRNTQYF. The DNA for the CDR3 is TGTGCCAGCAGTTCACTCAGGAATACGCAGTATTTT.

CDR3 region: CSATGLPSDEQYF. CDR3 nucleotides: TGCAGTGCTACGGGACTCCCCAGCGACGAGCAGTACTTC. The chain uses TRBV20-1 and TRBJ2-7, with a tentative D call TRBD2 (6 bases). V was pared by 4 bases and J by 5 bases, with 15 bases between. The CDR3 extends over 13 amino acids. Germline V gene data show CDR1 as DFQATT and CDR2 as SNEGSKA (reference sequence).

This clonotype was observed a handful of times. The chain is built from TRBV12-3 or TRBV12-4 and TRBJ2-2, with no clear D. V was cut by 3 bases and J by 7 bases, with 12 bases left in between. The CDR3 runs 14 residues. For the CDR3, the DNA is TGTGCCAGCAGTTTTCGGCTAGTGGGCGGGGAGCTGTTTTTT. Encoded protein: CASSFRLVGGELFF.

The chain combines TRBV20-1 with TRBJ1-1; possibly TRBD1 for D (5 bases). The ends were cut back, 0 bases at V and 5 bases at J, with 10 bases in the middle. Per germline, CDR1 DFQATT and CDR2 SNEGSKA (reference sequence). The CDR3 totals 13 residues. The CDR3 loop is CSAREWGVTEAFF. For the CDR3, the DNA is TGCAGTGCTAGAGAATGGGGGGTGACTGAAGCTTTCTTT.

This clonotype was seen a few times. This chain connects TRBV7-6 to TRBJ2-2, with 9 bases lining up with TRBD2. The V and J ends lost 5 bases and 1 base, in that order; junction bases with no gene match: 8. Germline CDR1 is SGHVS and CDR2 is FNYEAQ. The CDR3 is 17 amino acids. The chain's CDR3 is CASSIGRLAENTGELFF. CDR3 nucleotide sequence: TGTGCCAGCAGCATTGGCAGACTAGCGGAGAACACCGGGGAGCTGTTTTTT. Combining the CDR3 with reference TRBV7-6 and TRBJ2-2 gives the whole variable domain GAGVSQSPRYKVTKRGQDVALRCDPISGHVSLYWYRQALGQGPEFLTYFNYEAQQDKSGLPNDRFSAERPEGSISTLTIQRTEQRDSAMYRCASSIGRLAENTGELFFGEGSRLTVL.

V usage is TRBV7-9 and J usage is TRBJ2-7; D perhaps matches TRBD2 (6 bases). Germline V gene sequence: CDR1 SEHNR, CDR2 FQNEAQ (reference sequence). There are 14 residues in the CDR3. V was cut by 5 bases and J by 6 bases, with 17 bases left in between. The CDR3 DNA is TGTGCCAGCAGCCTGTCAGGGAGGATACGCGAGCAGTACGTC. This translates into CASSLSGRIREQYV.

This clonotype was recorded only once. The gene calls are TRBV19 and TRBJ1-1; D perhaps matches TRBD1 (6 bases). CDR3 length equals 15 residues. The V end was cut by 4 bases, the J end by 1 base, with 13 bases between. Looked up from germline, CDR1 is LNHDA and CDR2 is SQIVND (reference sequence). The chain's CDR3 is CASSTRQVTNTEAFF. For the CDR3, the DNA is TGTGCCAGTAGTACCCGACAGGTAACGAACACTGAAGCTTTCTTT.

This clonotype has a handful of counts. This chain connects TRBV28 to TRBJ1-1; D ambiguous. V was shortened by 2 bases and J by 3 bases, with 4 bases between the two germline ends. This CDR3 spans 12 amino acids. The germline V gene has CDR1 MDHEN and CDR2 SYDVKM. This CDR3 reads CASSLQDTEAFF. CDR3 nucleotides: TGTGCCAGCAGTTTACAGGACACTGAAGCTTTCTTT. Using reference TRBV28 and TRBJ1-1 for the parts outside the CDR3, the full variable domain is DVKVTQSSRYLVKRTGEKVFLECVQDMDHENMFWYRQDPGLGLRLIYFSYDVKMKEKGDIPEGYSVSREKKERFSLILESASTNQTSMYLCASSLQDTEAFFGQGTRLTVV.

The V and J genes are TRBV28 and TRBJ1-2; D is ambiguous. This CDR3 comprises 15 residues. V lost 2 bases, J lost 1 base, and 11 bases lay in between. Germline-derived CDR1 and CDR2 are MDHEN and SYDVKM. The CDR3 coding sequence is TGTGCCAGCAGTTTAAACGTCGGGCATAACTATGGCTACACCTTC. Translating gives CASSLNVGHNYGYTF.

This clonotype was counted between two and nine times. The V gene is TRBV24-1, the J gene TRBJ2-1, with a possible D match to TRBD2 (5 bases). The length of the CDR3 is 18 residues. Germline lookup yields CDR1 KGHDR and CDR2 SFDVKD. The V and J ends lost 4 bases and 2 bases respectively, with 20 bases between them. CDR3 sequence: CATSELVGKGSTYNEQFF. The CDR3 DNA is TGTGCCACCAGTGAGTTGGTCGGGAAGGGATCCACCTACAATGAGCAGTTCTTC.

The chain carries TRBV24-1 and TRBJ2-3, with 10 positions matching TRBD1. This CDR3 comprises 13 residues. V lost 6 bases and J lost 6; bases outside the gene matches: 2. CDR1 and CDR2 from the germline V gene are KGHDR and SFDVKD. The CDR3 nucleotides are TGTGCCACCAGTCGACAGGGGGCGGATACGCAGTATTTT. Translation gives CATSRQGADTQYF.

The rearrangement links TRBV10-3 to TRBJ2-1; D gene uncertain. In germline, CDR1 is ENHRY, CDR2 SYGVKD. The CDR3 contains 14 residues. V was shortened by 9 bases and J by 0 bases, with 12 bases between the two germline ends. The DNA for the CDR3 is TGTGCCATGAGGAGCAGCCTCTCCTACAATGAGCAGTTCTTC. Translating it yields CAMRSSLSYNEQFF.

The chain is built from TRBV5-1 and TRBJ2-2, with a tentative D call TRBD2 (7 bases). The germline gives CDR1 SGHRS, CDR2 YFSETQ. The CDR3 is 17 residues long. V was pared by 4 bases and J by 1 base, with 17 bases between. The CDR3 is CASSPRGAGQNTGELFF. Written as DNA, the CDR3 is TGCGCCAGCAGCCCCCGGGGGGCAGGCCAGAACACCGGGGAGCTGTTTTTT. The entire variable domain, with the rest obtained from reference TRBV5-1 and TRBJ2-2, is as follows: KAGVTQTPRYLIKTRGQQVTLSCSPISGHRSVSWYQQTPGQGLQFLFEYFSETQRNKGNFPGRFSGRQFSNSRSEMNVSTLELGDSALYLCASSPRGAGQNTGELFFGEGSRLTVL.

V usage is TRBV4-2 and J usage is TRBJ1-1; D is unclear. Germline assignment: CDR1 LGHNA and CDR2 YNFKEQ. Trimming shortened V by 0 bases and J by 5 bases, and 7 bases separated the two germline ends. This CDR3 is 13 amino acids long. Here the CDR3 DNA reads TGTGCCAGCAGCCAAGATATGACGACTGAAGCTTTCTTT. As protein: CASSQDMTTEAFF.

The CDR3 DNA reads as TGTGCCTCCCACACTGGACTAGCGGGAAACAATGAGCAGTTCTTC. It yields the protein CASHTGLAGNNEQFF. This rearrangement joins TRBV10-3 to TRBJ2-1; 12 bases are a match to TRBD2. V dropped 11 bases and J dropped 5; count of bases not matched to a gene: 10. This CDR3 is 15 amino acids long. Germline values: CDR1 ENHRY, CDR2 SYGVKD.

This clonotype was found a few times. This rearrangement joins TRBV24-1 to TRBJ2-1; 14 bases agree with TRBD2. Germline V gives CDR1 KGHDR, CDR2 SFDVKD. V dropped 3 bases and J dropped 1; count of bases not matched to a gene: 13. The CDR3 contains 21 residues. The CDR3 is CATSDLPWTSGRKLSYNEQFF. In nucleotides, the CDR3 is TGTGCCACCAGTGATCTGCCTTGGACTAGCGGGAGGAAACTGTCCTACAATGAGCAGTTCTTC.

This sequence joins TRBV5-4 and TRBJ2-2; D remains ambiguous. Germline V lookup: CDR1 SGHNT, CDR2 YYREEE (reference sequence). V shed 1 base and J shed 7 bases, with 11 bases lying between them. The CDR3 is made up of 14 amino acids. The CDR3: CASSLLGSSGELFF. In DNA form, the CDR3 reads TGTGCCAGCAGCTTGCTCGGGTCGAGCGGGGAGCTGTTTTTT.

This clonotype was counted only a few times. The chain uses TRBV5-4 and TRBJ2-7; 13 nucleotides align to TRBD2. Losses at the gene ends were 5 bases for V and 1 base for J; bases not matched to a gene: 3. The V gene's germline CDR1 is SGHNT and CDR2 YYREEE (reference sequence). The CDR3 loop spans 15 amino acids. The CDR3 DNA reads as TGTGCCAGCAGTTCGACTAGCGGGAGGTCCTACGAGCAGTACTTC. Protein sequence: CASSSTSGRSYEQYF.

This clonotype was observed at least ten times. The chain employs TRBV12-3 or TRBV12-4 and TRBJ1-3; a possible D gene is TRBD1 (5 bases). The CDR3 sequence is 12 residues long. V lost 2 bases and J 7 bases, leaving 6 bases between the germline ends. The CDR3 region has the DNA TGTGCCAGCAGTTTACAGGGCAACACCATATATTTT. This gives the protein CASSLQGNTIYF.

This clonotype was detected only once. This chain uses TRBV27 with TRBJ2-7, with 9 bases matching TRBD1. Germline V lookup: CDR1 MNHEY, CDR2 SMNVEV (reference sequence). This CDR3 has 12 residues. The V gene end was trimmed by 8 bases and the J gene end by 5 bases; junction bases not matched to a gene: 4. CDR3 sequence: CASGTGSDEQYV. CDR3 nucleotide sequence: TGTGCCAGCGGGACAGGGTCCGACGAGCAGTACGTC.

This clonotype showed up just a few times. The J gene is TRBJ1-5, the V gene TRBV27; no clear D. The CDR3 loop spans 16 amino acids. Germline V lookup: CDR1 MNHEY, CDR2 SMNVEV (reference sequence). V lost 6 bases, J lost 6 bases, and 21 bases lay in between. The CDR3 DNA sequence: TGTGCCAGCAGCCAGGTCTGGGCCCTTGCCATTCAGCCCCAGCATTTT. This sequence encodes CASSQVWALAIQPQHF.

This clonotype was seen ten or more times. The rearrangement joins TRBV19 to TRBJ2-1; unclear D gene. This CDR3 region has 14 residues. Germline CDR1 LNHDA, CDR2 SQIVND (reference sequence). V was clipped by 3 bases and J by 0 bases, with 6 bases between them. The CDR3 DNA is TGTGCCAGTAGTATTTGGGCCTCCTACAATGAGCAGTTCTTC. Translating gives CASSIWASYNEQFF.

This clonotype showed up just a few times. V is TRBV28 and J is TRBJ2-3; the D gene could be TRBD1 or TRBD2 (5 bases each). CDR1 MDHEN and CDR2 SYDVKM come from the germline V gene. The ends were cut back, 3 bases at V and 4 bases at J, with 17 bases in the middle. The CDR3 sequence is 16 residues long. The CDR3 sequence: CASSFGTQVLPDTQYF. The CDR3 bases are TGTGCCAGCAGTTTCGGGACCCAGGTCCTCCCAGATACGCAGTATTTT.

This clonotype was counted only a few times. V and J are TRBV6-1 and TRBJ1-3; tentatively, D is TRBD1 (5 bases). V lost 2 bases to trimming and J lost 0 bases, with 11 bases between them. The CDR3 totals 16 residues. Germline V gene lookup returns CDR1 MNHNS and CDR2 SASEGT. This CDR3 is CASSETGPNSGNTIYF. CDR3 coding DNA: TGTGCCAGCAGTGAAACGGGACCGAACTCTGGAAACACCATATATTTT.